This T cell receptor (beta chain) came from a study of tumour-infiltrating T cells in Burkitt lymphoma. Study in general: Overall and progression-free survival were predicted by productive clonality.

The V gene's germline CDR1 is SGHVS and CDR2 FQNEAQ. There are 13 residues in the CDR3. With 5 bases removed from V and 7 bases from J, the gap between germline ends came to 13 bases. Measured with immunoSEQ multiplex PCR; TCRdb has only the in-frame clones, and not every one. This sample has around 15,000 clones; just under 80% occur once, and the top ten carry 2.1%. This clone turned up a few times. Source material: tumor tissue. The chain links TRBV7-8 to TRBJ2-3; possible D gene TRBD2, 5 bases. The sequence came from a human donor with diffuse large B-cell lymphoma. CDR3 bases: TGTGCCAGCAGCCCCTGGACCGGGAATACGCAGTATTTT. Translation gives CASSPWTGNTQYF.